There are a few counts of the clone carrying this T cell receptor beta chain. The antigen remains unidentified. The data are from a study of beta chain features in type 1 diabetes. With 6 bases clipped from V and 2 bases from J, the junction kept 7 bases outside the gene matches. The CDR3 loop spans 14 amino acids. Germline CDR1 and CDR2: SQVTM and ANQGSEA. Findings and limits, study-wide: The study found moderately but significantly shorter TCRB CDR3s in all four CD4+ subsets of Type 1 diabetes patients.

The authors reverse transcribed all of the isolated RNA, so sequencing captured expressed TCRB transcripts. Only in-frame clones appear in the TCRdb table, and some are missing; sequencing was by immunoSEQ multiplex PCR. The repertoire consists of about 230,000 clones, with 16% occurring once and the leading ten covering approximately 0.086%. Sequenced sample: naive CD4+ T cells from blood. The rearrangement links TRBV29-1 to TRBJ1-5, with 7 bases identical to TRBD1. The clonotype comes from a man aged 25-40 years with type 1 diabetes. The CDR3, as DNA: TGCAGCGTGACTGGGCAGGGGGGCAATCAGCCCCAGCATTTT. Translating gives CSVTGQGGNQPQHF.